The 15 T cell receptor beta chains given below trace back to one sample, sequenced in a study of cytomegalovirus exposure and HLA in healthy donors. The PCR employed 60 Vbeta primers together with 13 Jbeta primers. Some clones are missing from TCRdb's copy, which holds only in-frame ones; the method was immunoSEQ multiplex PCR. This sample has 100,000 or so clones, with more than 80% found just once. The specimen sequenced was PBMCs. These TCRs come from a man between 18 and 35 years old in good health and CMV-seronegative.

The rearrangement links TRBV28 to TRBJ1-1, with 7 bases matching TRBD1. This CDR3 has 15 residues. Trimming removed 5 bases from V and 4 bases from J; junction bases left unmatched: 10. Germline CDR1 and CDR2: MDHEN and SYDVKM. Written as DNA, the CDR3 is TGTGCCAGCAGTCTCCCGGACAGGTTGAGCACTGAAGCTTTCTTT. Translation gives CASSLPDRLSTEAFF.

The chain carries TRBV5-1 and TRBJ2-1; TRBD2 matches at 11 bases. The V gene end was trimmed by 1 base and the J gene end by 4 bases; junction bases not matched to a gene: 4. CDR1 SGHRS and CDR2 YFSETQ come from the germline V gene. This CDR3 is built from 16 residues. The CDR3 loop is CASSLRGTSGYNEQFF. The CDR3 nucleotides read TGCGCCAGCAGCTTGAGGGGGACTAGCGGATACAATGAGCAGTTCTTC.

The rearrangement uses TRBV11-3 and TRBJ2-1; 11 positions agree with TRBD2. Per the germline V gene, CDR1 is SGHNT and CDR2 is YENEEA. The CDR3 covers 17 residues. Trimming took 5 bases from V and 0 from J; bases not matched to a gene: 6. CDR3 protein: CASSPLAGGSSYNEQFF. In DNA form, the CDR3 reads TGTGCCAGCAGCCCTCTAGCGGGGGGAAGCTCCTACAATGAGCAGTTCTTC.

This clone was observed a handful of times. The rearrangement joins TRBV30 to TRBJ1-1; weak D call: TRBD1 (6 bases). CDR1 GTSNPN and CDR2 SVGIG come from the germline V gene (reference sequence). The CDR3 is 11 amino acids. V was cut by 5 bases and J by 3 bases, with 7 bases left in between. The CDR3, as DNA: TGTGCCTGGCAGGGGTACACTGAAGCTTTCTTT. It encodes CAWQGYTEAFF.

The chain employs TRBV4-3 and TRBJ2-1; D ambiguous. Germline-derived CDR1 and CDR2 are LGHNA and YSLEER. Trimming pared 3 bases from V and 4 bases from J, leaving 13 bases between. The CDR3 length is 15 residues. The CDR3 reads CASSHYSSEYNEQFF. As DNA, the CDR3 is TGCGCCAGCAGCCATTATTCTTCGGAGTACAATGAGCAGTTCTTC.

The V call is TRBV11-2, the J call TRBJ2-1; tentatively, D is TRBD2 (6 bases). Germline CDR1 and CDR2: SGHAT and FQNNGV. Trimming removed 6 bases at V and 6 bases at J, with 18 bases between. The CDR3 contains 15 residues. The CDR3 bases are TGTGCCAGCAGGGATAGCGGAGGTCTCGCCAATGAGCAGTTCTTC. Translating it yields CASRDSGGLANEQFF.

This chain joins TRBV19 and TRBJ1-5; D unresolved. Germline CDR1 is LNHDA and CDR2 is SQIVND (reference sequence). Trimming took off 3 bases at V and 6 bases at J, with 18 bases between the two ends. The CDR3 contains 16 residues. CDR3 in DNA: TGTGCCAGTAGTATCTCGGCAGGAGGCTTTTTTCAGCCCCAGCATTTT. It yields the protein CASSISAGGFFQPQHF.

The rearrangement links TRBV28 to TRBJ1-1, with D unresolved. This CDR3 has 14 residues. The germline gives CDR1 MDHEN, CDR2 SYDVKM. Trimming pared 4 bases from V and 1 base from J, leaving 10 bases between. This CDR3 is CASSYSGENTEAFF. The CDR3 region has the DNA TGTGCCAGCAGTTACTCCGGTGAGAACACTGAAGCTTTCTTT.

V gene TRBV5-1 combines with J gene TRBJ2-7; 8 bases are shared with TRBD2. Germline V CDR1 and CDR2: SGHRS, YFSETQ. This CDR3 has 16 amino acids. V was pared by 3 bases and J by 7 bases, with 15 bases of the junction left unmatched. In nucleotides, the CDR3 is TGCGCCAGCAGCTCCCCCTTCGGGAGGGATCCTAGTGAGCAGTACTTC. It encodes CASSSPFGRDPSEQYF.

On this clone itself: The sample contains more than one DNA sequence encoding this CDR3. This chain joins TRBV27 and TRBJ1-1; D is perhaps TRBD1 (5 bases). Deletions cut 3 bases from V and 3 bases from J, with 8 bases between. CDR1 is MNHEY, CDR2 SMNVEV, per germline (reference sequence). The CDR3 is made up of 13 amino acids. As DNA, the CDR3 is TGTGCCAGCAGTTTGGGGGGGGACACTGAAGCTTTCTTT. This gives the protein CASSLGGDTEAFF.

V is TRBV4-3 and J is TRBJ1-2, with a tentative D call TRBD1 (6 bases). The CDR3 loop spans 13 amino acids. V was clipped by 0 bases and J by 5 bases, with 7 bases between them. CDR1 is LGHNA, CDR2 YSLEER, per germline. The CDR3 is CASSQEGGYGYTF. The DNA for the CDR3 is TGCGCCAGCAGCCAAGAAGGGGGTTATGGCTACACCTTC.

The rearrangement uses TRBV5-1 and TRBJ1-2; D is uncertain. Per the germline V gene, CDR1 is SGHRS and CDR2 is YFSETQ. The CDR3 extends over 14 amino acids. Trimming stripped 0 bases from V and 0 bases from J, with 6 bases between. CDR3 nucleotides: TGCGCCAGCAGCTTGGGAGGTACTAACTATGGCTACACCTTC. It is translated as CASSLGGTNYGYTF.

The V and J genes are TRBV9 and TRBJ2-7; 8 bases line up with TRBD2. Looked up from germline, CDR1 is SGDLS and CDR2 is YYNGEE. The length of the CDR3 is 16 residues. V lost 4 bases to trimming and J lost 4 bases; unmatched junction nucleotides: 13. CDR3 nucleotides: TGTGCCAGCAGCCCCTCGGGTACGGGAGGGTGGTACGAGCAGTACTTC. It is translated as CASSPSGTGGWYEQYF. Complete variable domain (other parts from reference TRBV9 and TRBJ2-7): DSGVTQTPKHLITATGQRVTLRCSPRSGDLSVYWYQQSLDQGLQFLIQYYNGEERAKGNILERFSAQQFPDLHSELNLSSLELGDSALYFCASSPSGTGGWYEQYFGPGTRLTVT.

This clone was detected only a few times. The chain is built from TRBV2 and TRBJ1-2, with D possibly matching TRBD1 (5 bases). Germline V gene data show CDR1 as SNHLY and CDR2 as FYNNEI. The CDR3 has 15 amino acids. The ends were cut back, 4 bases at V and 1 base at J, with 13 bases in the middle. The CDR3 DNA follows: TGTGCCAGCAGTGCCGAGACAGCGATTAACTATGGCTACACCTTC. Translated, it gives CASSAETAINYGYTF.

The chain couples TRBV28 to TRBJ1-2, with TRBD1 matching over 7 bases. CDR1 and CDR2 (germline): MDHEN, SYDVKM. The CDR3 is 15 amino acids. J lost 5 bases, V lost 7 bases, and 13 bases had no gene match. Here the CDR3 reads CASIKWGQKLYGYTF. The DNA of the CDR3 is TGTGCCAGCATAAAATGGGGACAGAAGTTATATGGCTACACCTTC.